The 30 T cell receptor beta chains reported below all come from one sample, sequenced in a study. TCRdb re-called the RT-PCR reads through MiXCR, storing one row per CDR3 protein. This sample has more than 600,000 distinct CDR3 sequences, with approximately 15% found just once. Source material: memory CD4+ T cells from blood. The origin of the receptors is a female donor in good health, serving as a healthy control.

This clonotype was seen at least ten times. V gene TRBV7-8 combines with J gene TRBJ2-1; D call uncertain. The V gene lost 3 bases and the J gene lost 7 bases, with 22 bases spanning the gap. The CDR3 spans 17 residues. Per the germline V gene, CDR1 is SGHVS and CDR2 is FQNEAQ. The CDR3 is CASSFFLVSVVLNEQFF. The CDR3 DNA reads TGTGCCAGCAGCTTCTTCCTAGTTTCGGTAGTGCTTAATGAGCAGTTCTTC.

Ten or more counts support this clonotype. V usage is TRBV20-1 and J usage is TRBJ1-5; unclear D gene. The V end lost 3 bases, the J end lost 3 bases, and 6 bases lay between the germline ends. The germline CDR1 and CDR2 sequences are DFQATT and SNEGSKA (reference sequence). The CDR3 runs 12 residues. The CDR3 is CSASSANQPQHF. The CDR3 nucleotides read TGCAGTGCTAGTTCCGCCAATCAGCCCCAGCATTTT.

This clonotype was found a few times. This chain joins TRBV9 and TRBJ2-3, with D unresolved. The CDR3 is 15 amino acids. Trimming pared 5 bases from V and 2 bases from J, leaving 15 bases between. Germline assignment: CDR1 SGDLS and CDR2 YYNGEE. The CDR3 protein is CASRDLASFTDTQYF. The CDR3 DNA follows: TGTGCCAGCAGGGACCTGGCTTCTTTCACAGATACGCAGTATTTT. The variable domain in full, with the rest retrieved from reference TRBV9 and TRBJ2-3, is DSGVTQTPKHLITATGQRVTLRCSPRSGDLSVYWYQQSLDQGLQFLIQYYNGEERAKGNILERFSAQQFPDLHSELNLSSLELGDSALYFCASRDLASFTDTQYFGPGTRLTVL.

This clonotype was counted at least ten times. As DNA, the CDR3 is TGCGCCAGCAGCCAAGGGGACGGGAGGGCGACCGGGGAGCTGTTTTTT. This sequence encodes CASSQGDGRATGELFF. The genes are TRBV4-3 and TRBJ2-2; 8 positions match TRBD2. J lost 5 bases, V lost 1 base, and 6 bases had no gene match. The length of the CDR3 is 16 residues. CDR1 is LGHNA and CDR2 is YSLEER in the germline V gene.

V gene TRBV27 combines with J gene TRBJ1-1; 8 nucleotides agree with TRBD1. The CDR3 totals 15 residues. CDR1 is MNHEY, CDR2 SMNVEV, per germline (reference sequence). V was pared by 5 bases and J by 5 bases, with 10 bases of the junction left unmatched. CDR3 amino acids: CASSPPTGGRTEAFF. For the CDR3, the DNA is TGTGCCAGCAGTCCTCCAACAGGGGGAAGGACTGAAGCTTTCTTT.

This clonotype was counted a few times. V gene TRBV5-1 combines with J gene TRBJ2-1; TRBD1 matches 9 bases. Germline V gene lookup returns CDR1 SGHRS and CDR2 YFSETQ. V lost 4 bases to trimming and J lost 8 bases; unmatched junction nucleotides: 10. The length of the CDR3 is 15 residues. CDR3 in DNA: TGCGCCAGCAGCAAAGAAACAGGGGGCCGGGATGAGCAGTTCTTC. The encoded protein is CASSKETGGRDEQFF.

This clonotype was detected ten times or more. The V and J genes are TRBV5-1 and TRBJ2-1, with TRBD1 identical over 11 bases. Looked up from germline, CDR1 is SGHRS and CDR2 is YFSETQ. Germline trimming cut 0 bases from V and 7 bases from J; bases unmatched to any gene: 3. The CDR3 contains 15 residues. The CDR3 spells CASSLGTGGFNEQFF. For the CDR3, the DNA is TGCGCCAGCAGCTTGGGGACAGGGGGCTTTAATGAGCAGTTCTTC.

This clonotype has a count of ten or more. The rearrangement uses TRBV6-6 and TRBJ2-1, with 9 bases identical to TRBD2. Germline V gene sequence: CDR1 MNHNY, CDR2 SVGAGI (reference sequence). This CDR3 has 17 residues. V gave up 6 bases and J gave up 2 bases; unmatched junction bases: 11. CDR3 loop: CASSPIGGRAAYNEQFF. CDR3 sequence (DNA): TGTGCCAGCAGCCCCATCGGCGGGAGGGCGGCCTACAATGAGCAGTTCTTC.

This clonotype has at least ten counts. This chain uses TRBV18 with TRBJ2-7; 7 bases are a match to TRBD1. Unmatched junction bases numbered 7, after V lost 1 base and J lost 4 bases. The germline V gene has CDR1 KGHSH and CDR2 LQKENI. The length of the CDR3 is 15 residues. Here the CDR3 DNA reads TGTGCCAGCTCACCACTCCGGGACAGCACTTACGAGCAGTACTTC. This codes for CASSPLRDSTYEQYF.

This clonotype was seen only a few times. V usage is TRBV10-3 and J usage is TRBJ2-7, with D possibly being TRBD2 (5 bases). The CDR3 consists of 13 residues. From germline, CDR1 is ENHRY and CDR2 SYGVKD. Trimming removed 6 bases at V and 5 bases at J, with 14 bases between. The CDR3 is CAISGLPLNEQYF. The DNA of the CDR3 is TGTGCCATCAGCGGACTCCCGCTGAACGAGCAGTACTTC.

This clonotype appeared a few times. The DNA of the CDR3 is TGTGCCAGCAGGTCAGGGGGTTGGGATGAAAAACTGTTTTTT. Protein: CASRSGGWDEKLFF. The genes are TRBV12-3 or TRBV12-4 and TRBJ1-4, with 7 bases matching TRBD1. There are 14 residues in the CDR3. Trimming cost V 6 bases and J 6 bases; bases outside gene matches: 7.

This clonotype appeared many times. The V call is TRBV12-3 or TRBV12-4, the J call TRBJ1-5, with 9 nucleotides matching TRBD1. CDR3 length: 15 amino acids. The ends lost 5 bases at V and 7 bases at J; junction bases unmatched: 9. For the CDR3, the DNA is TGTGCCAGCAGTGCGCCGGGACAGGGTTACCAGCCCCAGCATTTT. Its translation: CASSAPGQGYQPQHF.

V is TRBV28 and J is TRBJ2-3; a weak D match, TRBD1 (6 bases). The CDR3 runs to 21 residues. V was clipped by 5 bases and J by 2 bases, with 32 bases between them. Germline V lookup: CDR1 MDHEN, CDR2 SYDVKM. DNA for the CDR3: TGTGCCAGCAGTGGCATCGGGATACCACCGGGACACCCCCTGAACACAGATACGCAGTATTTT. Protein product: CASSGIGIPPGHPLNTDTQYF.

Many counts were recorded for this clonotype. J is TRBJ2-1 and V is TRBV6-6; TRBD2 matches at 10 bases. CDR1 MNHNY and CDR2 SVGAGI come from the germline V gene (reference sequence). This CDR3 comprises 15 residues. V shed 5 bases, J shed 9 bases, and the junction held 10 bases outside the gene matches. The DNA for the CDR3 is TGTGCCAGCAGTGCGAGCGGGGGGGCTGGTCTTGAGCAGTTCTTC. Protein: CASSASGGAGLEQFF.

This clonotype was observed a few times. V and J are TRBV5-1 and TRBJ2-7; 8 nucleotides line up with TRBD2. The germline CDR1 and CDR2 sequences are SGHRS and YFSETQ. V dropped 9 bases and J dropped 1; count of bases not matched to a gene: 9. This CDR3 region has 14 residues. CDR3 DNA sequence: TGCGCCACCAAACCCGGACTAGCTTCCTACGAGCAGTACTTC. The encoded protein is CATKPGLASYEQYF.

This clonotype was seen a handful of times. V and J are TRBV5-1 and TRBJ2-7; 10 bases match TRBD1. CDR3 length equals 15 residues. Germline-derived CDR1 and CDR2 are SGHRS and YFSETQ. The V gene end was trimmed by 4 bases and the J gene end by 4 bases; junction bases not matched to a gene: 8. The CDR3 reads CASSPTGGREYEQYF. As DNA, the CDR3 is TGCGCCAGCAGCCCGACAGGGGGCCGGGAATACGAGCAGTACTTC.

This clonotype appeared many times. The chain recombines TRBV20-1 with TRBJ2-7, with 7 bases lining up with TRBD1. The CDR3 is made up of 13 amino acids. The germline gives CDR1 DFQATT, CDR2 SNEGSKA (reference sequence). J was trimmed by 2 bases and V by 8 bases; bases with no gene match: 9. The CDR3 DNA is TGCAGTTCCCGAGGGACAGTTACCTACGAGCAGTACTTC. This gives the protein CSSRGTVTYEQYF.

This clonotype occurred a few times. The chain links TRBV25-1 to TRBJ1-4; TRBD1 matches at 9 bases. J lost 0 bases, V lost 7 bases, and 18 bases had no gene match. The CDR3 sequence is 20 residues long. CDR1 and CDR2 from the germline V gene are MGHDK and SYGVNS. CDR3 bases: TGTGCCAGCAAAAGTGTGGGGGGACAGGGTGAGACCACAACTAATGAAAAACTGTTTTTT. Translating gives CASKSVGGQGETTTNEKLFF.

This clonotype was counted at least ten times. This sequence joins TRBV29-1 and TRBJ1-2, with 8 nucleotides matching TRBD1. Trimming removed 2 bases from V and 5 bases from J; junction bases left unmatched: 7. Per the germline V gene, CDR1 is SQVTM and CDR2 is ANQGSEA. CDR3 length: 14 amino acids. CDR3 sequence (DNA): TGCAGCGTTGAACACAGGGGGGTAGATTATGGCTACACCTTC. Translation gives CSVEHRGVDYGYTF.

This clonotype has at least ten counts. The rearrangement links TRBV9 to TRBJ2-5, with D possibly matching TRBD1 (5 bases). Trimming stripped 4 bases from V and 5 bases from J, with 18 bases between. CDR3 size: 15 residues. Germline V gives CDR1 SGDLS, CDR2 YYNGEE. The CDR3 nucleotides read TGTGCCAGCAGCAGAGATAAGGGGATGTCTGAGACCCAGTACTTC. Translating gives CASSRDKGMSETQYF.

This clonotype was recorded a few times. The chain employs TRBV6-5 and TRBJ2-7; D possibly uses TRBD1 or TRBD2 (5 bases each). This CDR3 region has 16 residues. Germline V gene data show CDR1 as MNHEY and CDR2 as SVGAGI. The V end was cut by 6 bases, the J end by 3 bases, with 21 bases between. DNA for the CDR3: TGTGCCAGCAGCCCGATGGGGACGGTGACAAGCTACGAGCAGTACTTC. Translating it yields CASSPMGTVTSYEQYF.

V gene TRBV14 combines with J gene TRBJ2-7; D ambiguous. Trimming stripped 4 bases from V and 3 bases from J, with 7 bases between. Germline lookup yields CDR1 SGHDN and CDR2 FVKESK. The CDR3 sequence is 12 residues long. CDR3 amino acids: CASSPRLYEQYF. As DNA, the CDR3 is TGTGCCAGCAGCCCCAGGCTCTACGAGCAGTACTTC.

This clonotype turned up a few times. The CDR3 is CSAPRLAGGGEQFF. The CDR3 nucleotides are TGCAGTGCACCTAGACTAGCGGGAGGGGGTGAGCAGTTCTTC. The rearrangement links TRBV20-1 to TRBJ2-1; the match to TRBD2 covers 14 bases. This CDR3 comprises 14 residues. Germline CDR1 reads DFQATT; CDR2 reads SNEGSKA (reference sequence). Losses at the gene ends were 6 bases for V and 9 bases for J; bases not matched to a gene: 7.

This clonotype was detected a few times. The chain couples TRBV7-3 to TRBJ2-1; weak D call: TRBD2 (5 bases). Germline lookup yields CDR1 SGHTA and CDR2 FQGTGA. This CDR3 is 13 amino acids long. Trimming shortened V by 3 bases and J by 9 bases, and 12 bases separated the two germline ends. The CDR3 sequence: CASSFALAGEQFF. Written as DNA, the CDR3 is TGTGCCAGCAGCTTTGCTCTAGCTGGTGAGCAGTTCTTC.

The table lists this clonotype with a few counts. J is TRBJ2-1 and V is TRBV3-1, with D uncertain. Looked up from germline, CDR1 is LGHDT and CDR2 is YNNKEL (reference sequence). Trimming shortened V by 7 bases and J by 6 bases, and 7 bases separated the two germline ends. CDR3 length: 11 amino acids. This CDR3 reads CASTSVNEQFF. CDR3 sequence (DNA): TGTGCCAGCACATCGGTCAATGAGCAGTTCTTC.

This clonotype occurred a few times. The chain couples TRBV7-6 to TRBJ2-3; 9 bases are a match to TRBD1. Germline values: CDR1 SGHVS, CDR2 FNYEAQ. The CDR3 runs 14 residues. J gave up 5 bases and V 5 bases, and 5 bases lay outside the gene matches. This CDR3 is CASSPTGGIDTQYF. For the CDR3, the DNA is TGTGCCAGCAGCCCTACAGGGGGCATAGATACGCAGTATTTT.

This clonotype has at least ten counts. The chain combines TRBV18 with TRBJ2-1, with 7 nucleotides matching TRBD1. V was clipped by 6 bases and J by 10 bases; unmatched bases: 9. Germline V gene sequence: CDR1 KGHSH, CDR2 LQKENI. This CDR3 comprises 13 residues. The CDR3 DNA is TGTGCCAGCTCTTACGCAACAGGGGACGAGCAGTTCTTC. Residues: CASSYATGDEQFF.

The chain uses TRBV7-9 and TRBJ2-1; 8 bases agree with TRBD2. The CDR3 has 20 amino acids. In germline, CDR1 is SEHNR, CDR2 FQNEAQ (reference sequence). With V trimmed by 5 bases and J by 1 base, 19 bases remained unmatched. In DNA, the CDR3 is TGTGCCAGCAGCCCCCTCGGGGGGGGGATCTTAGCGGGTTCCTACAATGAGCAGTTCTTC. Residues: CASSPLGGGILAGSYNEQFF.

The genes are TRBV12-3 or TRBV12-4 and TRBJ2-1; 11 bases line up with TRBD2. Trimming took 1 base from V and 10 from J; bases not matched to a gene: 6. The CDR3 totals 15 residues. The CDR3 reads CASSLDRLAGPEQFF. As DNA, the CDR3 is TGTGCCAGCAGTTTAGATAGACTAGCGGGGCCCGAGCAGTTCTTC.

The rearrangement uses TRBV3-1 and TRBJ1-5; D is unresolved. The length of the CDR3 is 12 residues. The germline gives CDR1 LGHDT, CDR2 YNNKEL (reference sequence). V was shortened by 2 bases and J by 5 bases, with 4 bases between the two germline ends. In DNA, the CDR3 is TGTGCCAGCAGCCAACCCCATCAGCCCCAGCATTTT. Translation: CASSQPHQPQHF.